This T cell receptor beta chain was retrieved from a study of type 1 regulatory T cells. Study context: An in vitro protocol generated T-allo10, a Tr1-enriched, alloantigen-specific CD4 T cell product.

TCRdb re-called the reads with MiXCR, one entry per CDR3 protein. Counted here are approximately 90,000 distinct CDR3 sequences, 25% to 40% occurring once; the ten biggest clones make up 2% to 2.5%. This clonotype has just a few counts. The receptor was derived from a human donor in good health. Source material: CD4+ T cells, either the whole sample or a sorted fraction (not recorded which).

The CDR3 region has the DNA TGCGCCAGCAGCCAAGATAGGACAGGGCCCGGGGAGCTGTTTTTT. Translation: CASSQDRTGPGELFF. The V gene is TRBV4-1, the J gene TRBJ2-2, with 8 bases matching TRBD1. This CDR3 has 15 amino acids. V gave up 0 bases and J gave up 6 bases; unmatched junction bases: 3. CDR1 is MGHRA and CDR2 is YSYEKL in the germline V gene.